This TCR beta chain stems from a study of blood T cells in healthy people across ages. Through a sample-barcoded 5' primer and a J-beta primer mix, a second PCR was run for roughly 7 to 12 cycles. The template-switch adaptor was a 5' adaptor with 12 random nucleotides. It tagged each cDNA molecule. Sequencing recovered at least 3 million CDR3-containing paired-end reads from each sample. TCRdb itself ran the 5' RACE reads through MiXCR, one entry per CDR3 protein. The table shows over a million distinct CDR3 sequences, with under 45% occurring only once. This CDR3 is 14 amino acids long. CDR1 and CDR2 from the germline V gene are DFQATT and SNEGSKA (reference sequence). V was shortened by 1 base and J by 2 bases, with 9 bases between the two germline ends. This clonotype was observed many times. Donors were healthy Caucasian individuals from Russia aged roughly 6 to 95.

Sequenced sample: blood. This sequence was found in a woman aged 55-69 years in good health. The chain recombines TRBV20-1 with TRBJ2-1; D unclear. This CDR3 reads CSARVLLTYNEQFF. CDR3 DNA sequence: TGCAGTGCTAGAGTTCTACTAACCTACAATGAGCAGTTCTTC.